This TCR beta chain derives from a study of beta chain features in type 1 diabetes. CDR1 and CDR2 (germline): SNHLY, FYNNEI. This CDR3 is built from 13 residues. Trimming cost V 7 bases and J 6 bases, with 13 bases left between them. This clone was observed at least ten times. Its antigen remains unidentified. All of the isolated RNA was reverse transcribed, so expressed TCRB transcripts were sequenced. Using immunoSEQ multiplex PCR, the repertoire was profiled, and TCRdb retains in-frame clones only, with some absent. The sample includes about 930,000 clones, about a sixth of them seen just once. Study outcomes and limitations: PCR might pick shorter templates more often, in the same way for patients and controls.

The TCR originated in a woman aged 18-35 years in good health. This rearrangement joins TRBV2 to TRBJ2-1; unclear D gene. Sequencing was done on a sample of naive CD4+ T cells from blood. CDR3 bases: TGTGCCAGCAATGTAGAGGCGCGCAATGAGCAGTTCTTC. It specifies CASNVEARNEQFF.